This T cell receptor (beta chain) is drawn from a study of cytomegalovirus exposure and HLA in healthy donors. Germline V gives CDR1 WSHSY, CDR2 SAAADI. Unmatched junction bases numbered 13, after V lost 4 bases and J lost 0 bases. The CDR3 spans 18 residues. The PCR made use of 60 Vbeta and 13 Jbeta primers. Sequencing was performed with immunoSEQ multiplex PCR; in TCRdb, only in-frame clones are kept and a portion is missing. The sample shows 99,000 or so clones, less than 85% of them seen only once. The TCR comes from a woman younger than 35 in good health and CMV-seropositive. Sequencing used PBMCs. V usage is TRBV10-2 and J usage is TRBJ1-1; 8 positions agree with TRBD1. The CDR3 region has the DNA TGCGCCAGCAGTGGGACCGTTCGTGACAGGGGAATGAACACTGAAGCTTTCTTT. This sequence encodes CASSGTVRDRGMNTEAFF.